This T cell receptor (beta chain) was captured in a study of blood T cell repertoires in COVID-19. J gave up 8 bases and V 0 bases, and 7 bases lay outside the gene matches. This CDR3 region has 15 residues. Germline V gene lookup returns CDR1 SGHRS and CDR2 YFSETQ. The method was immunoSEQ multiplex PCR; TCRdb's version includes in-frame clones alone and lacks a portion of them. The repertoire holds some 85,000 clones, with about three quarters as singletons. The chain employs TRBV5-1 and TRBJ2-2, with TRBD1 matching over 7 bases. Material: peripheral blood. The sequence was collected from a human donor in a cohort sampled during active COVID-19. The CDR3 spells CASSLAGTASGELFF. CDR3 DNA sequence: TGCGCCAGCAGCTTGGCCGGGACAGCCTCGGGGGAGCTGTTTTTT.